The rows below give T cell receptor beta chains drawn from one sample of a study of T cell responses to AZD1222 COVID-19 vaccine. Assay: immunoSEQ multiplex PCR; the TCRdb copy retains only in-frame clones and omits some. Of 150,000 to 200,000 clones listed, around 90% are singletons. The specimen comprised peripheral blood, sampled 28 days after the second dose of the MenACWY control vaccine. All receptors derive from an adult who received the MenACWY meningococcal vaccine as a control. The CDR3 runs from the conserved cysteine through the conserved F or W. Each record gives: J gene, D gene, V gene, CDR3 protein. A D gene is named only where the DNA matches it firmly.

>TRBJ2-5|TRBD2|TRBV6-5
CASSSGLKETQYF
>TRBJ1-2|TRBD1|TRBV28
CASSPDRGKRADYGYTF
>TRBJ2-5|TRBD2|TRBV19
CASSETSRTGETQYF
>TRBJ1-5|-|TRBV12-5
CASGLGFPGGNQPQHF
>TRBJ1-1|-|TRBV5-1
CASSLTQNTEAFF
>TRBJ2-1|-|TRBV6-6
CASSYSTGTLDEQFF
>TRBJ2-1|-|TRBV7-9
CASSLPGANEQFF
>TRBJ1-1|-|TRBV14
CASSHVRGTEAFF
>TRBJ1-1|TRBD1|TRBV9
CASSGVRQGTTEAFF
>TRBJ1-3|-|TRBV25-1
CASSTVGNTIYF
>TRBJ2-7|TRBD2|TRBV11-1
CASSLTSGSSYEQYF
>TRBJ2-6|TRBD1|TRBV4-1
CASSQGQAISGANVLTF
>TRBJ1-5|-|TRBV29-1
CSVEEFSNQPQHF
>TRBJ2-1|TRBD2|TRBV7-3
CASSPAGGLTDDEQFF
>TRBJ1-6|-|TRBV5-1
CASSLNSQRYNSPLHF
>TRBJ1-6|-|TRBV6-5
CASSQDRGNSPLHF
>TRBJ2-3|TRBD2|TRBV3-1/TRBV3-2
CASSQSSGTTDTQYF
>TRBJ1-4|TRBD1|TRBV3-1/TRBV3-2
CASSAVVQGADEKLFF
>TRBJ2-3|-|TRBV5-1
CASSFYSVTRGDTQYF
>TRBJ2-3|-|TRBV10-1
CASSESAINTQYF
>TRBJ1-5|-|TRBV5-1
CASSPRGGGNQPQHF
>TRBJ1-3|-|TRBV30
CAWSSSVSGNTIYF
>TRBJ2-3|TRBD2|TRBV29-1
CSVVSGRTTDTQYF
>TRBJ1-4|TRBD1|TRBV6-5
CASSYGTGVNEKLFF
>TRBJ1-3|TRBD1|TRBV19
CASLDRGGGNTIYF
>TRBJ2-1|TRBD1|TRBV6-2/TRBV6-3
CASSSGQGVIDEQFF
>TRBJ2-7|-|TRBV7-2
CASSSPGAPDEQYF
>TRBJ1-6|-|TRBV21-1
CASILLGRTELQVNNSPLHF
>TRBJ2-2|TRBD2|TRBV4-2
CASSHRRLAKIGGTGELFF
>TRBJ2-7|-|TRBV7-2
CASSFSGEQYF
>TRBJ2-7|-|TRBV28
CASSPLRGSGGNYEQYF
>TRBJ1-4|-|TRBV5-1
CASSRQSSEKLFF
>TRBJ2-1|-|TRBV3-1/TRBV3-2
CASSQDVAGTQFF
>TRBJ1-1|-|TRBV6-6
CASRELDSPPLTEAFF
>TRBJ1-3|TRBD1|TRBV24-1
CATSESGTGSGNTIYF
>TRBJ1-3|TRBD1|TRBV9
CASSTGGPGNTIYF
>TRBJ1-3|-|TRBV7-9
CASRPSLQNTIYF
>TRBJ2-5|TRBD2|TRBV20-1
CSASYPSGSETQYF
>TRBJ2-1|TRBD2|TRBV27
CASTPSPGLAGNNEQFF
>TRBJ1-5|-|TRBV19
CASNPYRGQNQPQHF
>TRBJ1-4|-|TRBV9
CASSVDGRTNEKLFF
>TRBJ2-2|TRBD2|TRBV11-3
CASSPQAGVTGELFF
>TRBJ2-3|-|TRBV20-1
CSASRGVGGADTQYF
>TRBJ1-6|-|TRBV5-4
CASSLGPLGRTDPLHF
>TRBJ2-2|-|TRBV5-1
CASSREGGPGELFF
>TRBJ1-1|-|TRBV4-1
CASSQVGRTNTEAFF
>TRBJ1-6|-|TRBV7-9
CASSSPEGYSPLHF
>TRBJ1-2|-|TRBV4-3
CASSQDLQAYGYTF
>TRBJ2-1|-|TRBV19
CASSIASSYNEQFF
>TRBJ2-2|-|TRBV6-2/TRBV6-3
CASSPQGITGELFF
>TRBJ1-4|TRBD1|TRBV2
CASSPTGGAAEEEKLFF
>TRBJ2-1|-|TRBV24-1
CATSDSRDFGVTNEQFF
>TRBJ1-3|-|TRBV2
CASSEARGPPGNTIYF
>TRBJ1-6|-|TRBV23-1
CASSLPGSASFNSPLHF
>TRBJ2-5|-|TRBV4-1
CASSPVGGGGETQYF
>TRBJ1-4|-|TRBV7-2
CASSLGTLGRKLFF
>TRBJ2-2|-|TRBV4-3
CASSQEGGTGELFF